Below, 7 T cell receptor beta chains from the same sample are listed, as sequenced in a study of sequential checkpoint blockade in melanoma (dated by TCRdb to between 2018 and 2020). Preparation of the library involved the immunoSEQ multiplex PCR assay. TCRdb provides this immuneACCESS table in a form limited to in-frame rearrangements. Some clones are lacking; in checked studies, under half of them reflect an unresolved V gene, and why the rest are absent is not known. This sample has about 6,400 clones in its table, and roughly 21% of those were observed once. The ten most abundant clones make up about 16% of the sample. This specimen's treatment or condition label, per the study, means: randomized to nivolumab then ipilimumab (arm A) or the reverse (arm B). Sequencing used tumor tissue (inferred from file names), obtained from a patient given nivolumab and ipilimumab in sequence. The receptor source for this set is a human donor with melanoma.

The sample holds many counts of this clone. The chain couples TRBV11-3 to TRBJ1-2, with a tentative D call TRBD1 (6 bases). The CDR3 spans 15 residues. V gave up 5 bases and J gave up 2 bases, with 15 bases separating them. Germline lookup yields CDR1 SGHNT and CDR2 YENEEA. The CDR3 region is CASSPREGGNYGYTF. In nucleotides, the CDR3 is TGTGCCAGCAGCCCTCGTGAAGGGGGGAACTATGGCTACACCTTC.

This sequence joins TRBV19 and TRBJ2-1; D might be TRBD1 or TRBD2, each matching 5 bases. Looked up from germline, CDR1 is LNHDA and CDR2 is SQIVND (reference sequence). The V end lost 5 bases, the J end lost 8 bases, and 19 bases lay between the germline ends. This CDR3 comprises 15 residues. The CDR3 reads CASSDSGRGLDEQFF. The CDR3 bases are TGTGCCAGTAGTGACAGCGGAAGGGGCCTCGATGAGCAGTTCTTC.

In this sample, this clone turned up many times. The chain recombines TRBV1 with TRBJ2-3. TRBV1 constitutes a pseudogene. The CDR3 totals 15 residues. CDR3 sequence: CASSQVEGDTDTQYF. The DNA for the CDR3 is TGCGCCAGCAGCCAAGTGGAGGGGGACACAGATACGCAGTATTTT.

This clone has a handful of counts. This chain joins TRBV7-4 and TRBJ1-3, with unresolved D. The V and J ends lost 5 bases and 4 bases respectively, with 12 bases between them. The CDR3 runs to 14 residues. Germline lookup yields CDR1 SGHVT and CDR2 SQSDAQ. The CDR3 protein is CASSVDGSGNTIYF. The CDR3 coding sequence is TGTGCCAGCAGCGTAGATGGGTCCGGAAACACCATATATTTT.

This chain links TRBV18 with TRBJ2-3; TRBD1 matches 7 bases. V shed 2 bases and J 2 bases; nucleotides not matched to a gene: 4. There are 15 residues in the CDR3. Germline CDR1 KGHSH, CDR2 LQKENI. In nucleotides, the CDR3 is TGTGCCAGCTCACCAAGACAGGGCTACACAGATACGCAGTATTTT. Translation gives CASSPRQGYTDTQYF.

This clone was detected a few times. The J gene is TRBJ1-4, the V gene TRBV5-1, with D tentatively TRBD1 (6 bases). The CDR3 loop spans 15 amino acids. From germline, CDR1 is SGHRS and CDR2 YFSETQ. V shed 0 bases and J shed 5 bases, with 11 bases lying between them. The CDR3 sequence: CASSLGSGENEKLFF. The DNA for the CDR3 is TGCGCCAGCAGCTTGGGATCAGGGGAGAATGAAAAACTGTTTTTT.

Concerning this clone: One junction end does not reproduce the germline sequence, and a read error may be involved. This CDR3 is CASSLLAEPTLFF. The CDR3 DNA reads TGTGCCAGCAGTTTATTAGCTGAGCCTACCCTCTTTTTC. The gene calls are TRBV28 and TRBJ2-7; D is unclear. Germline-derived CDR1 and CDR2 are MDHEN and SYDVKM. The CDR3 contains 13 residues. The full variable domain, in which reference TRBV28 and TRBJ2-7 provide the parts outside the CDR3, is DVKVTQSSRYLVKRTGEKVFLECVQDMDHENMFWYRQDPGLGLRLIYFSYDVKMKEKGDIPEGYSVSREKKERFSLILESASTNQTSMYLCASSLLAEPTLFFGPGTRLTVT.